A selection of T cell receptor beta chains follows, all from one sample in a study of T-cell reconstitution after alpha-beta-depleted transplantation in children. MiXCR, run by TCRdb on the PCR reads, gives a single entry per CDR3 protein. Altogether 500,000 to 750,000 distinct CDR3 sequences are present, 10% to 15% being singletons, with the ten largest covering about 2.2%. The material was PBMCs, mostly from graft donor cells, obtained 360 days after TCRalphabeta/CD19-depleted stem cell transplant. The receptor set was obtained from a male patient younger than 18 who had a stem cell transplant for acute myeloid leukemia, so the T cells may come from the graft donor. CDR3s include the opening cysteine and the closing phenylalanine or tryptophan. The order of the fields is D gene, V gene, J gene, CDR3 length, clone size, CDR3 DNA, CDR3 protein. The D gene is left open where the match is weak. Part of the rows lack a size; the others show once, few, many or a class for expanded clones.

d_call: .; v_call: TRBV28; j_call: TRBJ2-5; cdr3_length: 16; clone_size: few; cdr3_nt: TGTGCCAGCAGCGAGACAGGATGGGACTACCAAGAGACCCAGTACTTC; cdr3_aa: CASSETGWDYQETQYF
d_call: TRBD2; v_call: TRBV6-5; j_call: TRBJ2-1; cdr3_length: 15; clone_size: many; cdr3_nt: TGTGCCAGCAGTTCAGGACTAGCGGAGTACAATGAGCAGTTCTTC; cdr3_aa: CASSSGLAEYNEQFF
d_call: TRBD2; v_call: TRBV20-1; j_call: TRBJ2-3; cdr3_length: 14; clone_size: many; cdr3_nt: TGCAGTGCTAATGTGGTTAGCGGGAGCATTACGCAGTATTTT; cdr3_aa: CSANVVSGSITQYF
d_call: TRBD1; v_call: TRBV10-3; j_call: TRBJ2-5; cdr3_length: 14; clone_size: .; cdr3_nt: TGTGCCATCAGTGCGACAGGGCTAGCAGAGACCCAGTACTTC; cdr3_aa: CAISATGLAETQYF
d_call: .; v_call: TRBV5-6; j_call: TRBJ2-5; cdr3_length: 15; clone_size: many; cdr3_nt: TGTGCCAGCAGCCGTCAACAGGGTACTCAAGAGACCCAGTACTTC; cdr3_aa: CASSRQQGTQETQYF
d_call: .; v_call: TRBV28; j_call: TRBJ2-1; cdr3_length: 16; clone_size: .; cdr3_nt: TGTGCCAGCAGTTTAGAGGTGATGTTAACCTACAATGAGCAGTTCTTC; cdr3_aa: CASSLEVMLTYNEQFF
d_call: TRBD2; v_call: TRBV20-1; j_call: TRBJ2-3; cdr3_length: 16; clone_size: many; cdr3_nt: TGCAGTGCTAGAGATGAGACTAGCGGGAGGCCAGATACGCAGTATTTT; cdr3_aa: CSARDETSGRPDTQYF
d_call: .; v_call: TRBV3-1; j_call: TRBJ2-7; cdr3_length: 17; clone_size: many; cdr3_nt: TGTGCCAGCAGCCGGAACCCGATACAGTTCCAGTCCTACGAGCAGTACTTC; cdr3_aa: CASSRNPIQFQSYEQYF
d_call: TRBD1; v_call: TRBV3-1; j_call: TRBJ2-7; cdr3_length: 15; clone_size: many; cdr3_nt: TGTGCCAGCAGCCCACGACAGGGATGGACAGACGAGCAGTACTTC; cdr3_aa: CASSPRQGWTDEQYF
d_call: TRBD2; v_call: TRBV12-3/TRBV12-4; j_call: TRBJ2-1; cdr3_length: 18; clone_size: few; cdr3_nt: TGTGCCAGCAGCCCGGGACTAGCGGGAGGGCCTTACCACAATGAGCAGTTCTTC; cdr3_aa: CASSPGLAGGPYHNEQFF
d_call: TRBD1; v_call: TRBV19; j_call: TRBJ1-2; cdr3_length: 16; clone_size: few; cdr3_nt: TGTGCCAGTAGTATACTGAACCCCGGGACAGCAAGTGGCTACACCTTC; cdr3_aa: CASSILNPGTASGYTF
d_call: .; v_call: TRBV27; j_call: TRBJ2-5; cdr3_length: 15; clone_size: .; cdr3_nt: TGTGCCAGCAGTTTTGTGGGGATCCACCAAGAGACCCAGTACTTC; cdr3_aa: CASSFVGIHQETQYF
d_call: .; v_call: TRBV9; j_call: TRBJ2-1; cdr3_length: 16; clone_size: .; cdr3_nt: TGTGCCAGCAGCGTAGCTACAAGTTATTTGGGGACTCAGCAGTTCTTC; cdr3_aa: CASSVATSYLGTQQFF
d_call: TRBD1; v_call: TRBV7-8; j_call: TRBJ2-7; cdr3_length: 14; clone_size: .; cdr3_nt: TGTGCCAGCAGCTTAGACAGGGGGCTCCACGAGCAGTACTTC; cdr3_aa: CASSLDRGLHEQYF
d_call: .; v_call: TRBV7-6; j_call: TRBJ2-3; cdr3_length: 14; clone_size: few; cdr3_nt: TGTGCCAGCAGCTTAGCGGGAGAAGGAGATACGCAGTATTTT; cdr3_aa: CASSLAGEGDTQYF
d_call: .; v_call: TRBV20-1; j_call: TRBJ2-7; cdr3_length: 16; clone_size: .; cdr3_nt: TGCAGTGCCGAGTACGTAGGTACGGGACTTTACTACGAGCAGTACTTC; cdr3_aa: CSAEYVGTGLYYEQYF
d_call: TRBD1; v_call: TRBV20-1; j_call: TRBJ2-3; cdr3_length: 14; clone_size: few; cdr3_nt: TGCAGTGCTCTCCAGACAGGGGGCACAGATACGCAGTATTTT; cdr3_aa: CSALQTGGTDTQYF
d_call: TRBD1; v_call: TRBV10-3; j_call: TRBJ1-2; cdr3_length: 13; clone_size: few; cdr3_nt: TGTGCCACCGCAGTCCCGGGACAGGGCCCAAACACCTTC; cdr3_aa: CATAVPGQGPNTF
d_call: .; v_call: TRBV20-1; j_call: TRBJ2-1; cdr3_length: 13; clone_size: .; cdr3_nt: TGCAGTGCGTCGGGGCCCACCTACAATGAGCAGTTCTTC; cdr3_aa: CSASGPTYNEQFF
d_call: TRBD2; v_call: TRBV19; j_call: TRBJ2-3; cdr3_length: 14; clone_size: .; cdr3_nt: TGTGCCAGTAAGGAGACTAGCGGGACAGATACGCAGTATTTT; cdr3_aa: CASKETSGTDTQYF
d_call: TRBD2; v_call: TRBV29-1; j_call: TRBJ2-7; cdr3_length: 15; clone_size: .; cdr3_nt: TGCAGCGTCGGTTCGACTAGCGGGAGTATCTACGAGCAGTACTTC; cdr3_aa: CSVGSTSGSIYEQYF
d_call: TRBD1; v_call: TRBV4-3; j_call: TRBJ2-1; cdr3_length: 14; clone_size: few; cdr3_nt: TGCGCCAGCAGCCTATACAGGGGTTTGAATGAGCAGTTCTTC; cdr3_aa: CASSLYRGLNEQFF
d_call: .; v_call: TRBV6-2/TRBV6-3; j_call: TRBJ1-6; cdr3_length: 21; clone_size: few; cdr3_nt: TGTGCCAGCAGTTACTCGAAATTCCCGACAGGTGGTCAGTTGGGCAGTTCACCCCTCCACTTT; cdr3_aa: CASSYSKFPTGGQLGSSPLHF
d_call: TRBD2; v_call: TRBV4-3; j_call: TRBJ2-1; cdr3_length: 15; clone_size: .; cdr3_nt: TGCGCCAGCAGCCAAGGAGCACCTAGCGGGGACGAGCAGTTCTTC; cdr3_aa: CASSQGAPSGDEQFF
d_call: .; v_call: TRBV7-2; j_call: TRBJ1-2; cdr3_length: 13; clone_size: few; cdr3_nt: TGTGCCAGCAGCTTACTGGGGGTCTATGGCTACACCTTC; cdr3_aa: CASSLLGVYGYTF
d_call: TRBD2; v_call: TRBV27; j_call: TRBJ2-3; cdr3_length: 19; clone_size: many; cdr3_nt: TGTGCCAGCAGTTTACTATTAGGACTAGCGGATCTAAGCACAGATACGCAGTATTTT; cdr3_aa: CASSLLLGLADLSTDTQYF
d_call: .; v_call: TRBV9; j_call: TRBJ2-7; cdr3_length: 14; clone_size: few; cdr3_nt: TGTGCCAGCAGCGTAGAGCTTTTCTCCTACGAGCAGTACTTC; cdr3_aa: CASSVELFSYEQYF
d_call: .; v_call: TRBV7-3; j_call: TRBJ2-7; cdr3_length: 16; clone_size: few; cdr3_nt: TGTGCCAGCAGCTCCTTCGGGAGATATCCCTCCTACGAGCAGTACTTC; cdr3_aa: CASSSFGRYPSYEQYF
d_call: TRBD1; v_call: TRBV9; j_call: TRBJ2-7; cdr3_length: 14; clone_size: .; cdr3_nt: TGTGCCAGCAGCGCCCGGGACAGAGCCTACGAGCAGTACTTC; cdr3_aa: CASSARDRAYEQYF
d_call: TRBD2; v_call: TRBV14; j_call: TRBJ2-5; cdr3_length: 16; clone_size: few; cdr3_nt: TGTGCCAGCAGCCCCTTAACCTCGGGACTACAAGAGACCCAGTACTTC; cdr3_aa: CASSPLTSGLQETQYF
d_call: TRBD2; v_call: TRBV20-1; j_call: TRBJ2-3; cdr3_length: 16; clone_size: few; cdr3_nt: TGCAGTGCTAGAGAACTAGCGGGAGCCTTGTGGGATACGCAGTATTTT; cdr3_aa: CSARELAGALWDTQYF
d_call: .; v_call: TRBV28; j_call: TRBJ2-4; cdr3_length: 16; clone_size: few; cdr3_nt: TGTGCCAGCAGGCCCCGGCTCCGGCTAGCCAAAAACATTCAGTACTTC; cdr3_aa: CASRPRLRLAKNIQYF
d_call: .; v_call: TRBV6-1; j_call: TRBJ1-1; cdr3_length: 15; clone_size: once; cdr3_nt: TGTGCCAGCAGATTCCTGGGCAGCCTGAACACTGAAGCTTTCTTT; cdr3_aa: CASRFLGSLNTEAFF
d_call: .; v_call: TRBV5-1; j_call: TRBJ2-1; cdr3_length: 16; clone_size: many; cdr3_nt: TGCGCCAGCAGCTTGAGGGCCGGGACAATTTACAATGAGCAGTTCTTC; cdr3_aa: CASSLRAGTIYNEQFF
d_call: .; v_call: TRBV18; j_call: TRBJ2-7; cdr3_length: 14; clone_size: .; cdr3_nt: TGTGCCAGCTCACCGATCCGTATTCCCTACGAGCAGTACTTC; cdr3_aa: CASSPIRIPYEQYF
d_call: .; v_call: TRBV28; j_call: TRBJ2-1; cdr3_length: 11; clone_size: .; cdr3_nt: TGTGCCAGCAGTTCCGTGGAGAAGCAGTTCTTC; cdr3_aa: CASSSVEKQFF
d_call: TRBD2; v_call: TRBV20-1; j_call: TRBJ2-3; cdr3_length: 16; clone_size: few; cdr3_nt: TGCAGTGCTAACCCGGGAGGCTCCGCTACTTCAGATACGCAGTATTTT; cdr3_aa: CSANPGGSATSDTQYF
d_call: TRBD2; v_call: TRBV29-1; j_call: TRBJ2-7; cdr3_length: 14; clone_size: .; cdr3_nt: TGCAGCGTTGAAGAGGTGGGAGGGGTCTACGAGCAGTACTTC; cdr3_aa: CSVEEVGGVYEQYF
d_call: .; v_call: TRBV7-9; j_call: TRBJ2-1; cdr3_length: 13; clone_size: few; cdr3_nt: TGTGCCACCAAGACTCGCCCCTACAATGAGCAGTTCTTC; cdr3_aa: CATKTRPYNEQFF
d_call: .; v_call: TRBV29-1; j_call: TRBJ2-4; cdr3_length: 15; clone_size: few; cdr3_nt: TGCAGCGTTGTAATCCAGGGGCTAGCCAAAAACATTCAGTACTTC; cdr3_aa: CSVVIQGLAKNIQYF
d_call: TRBD1; v_call: TRBV20-1; j_call: TRBJ2-1; cdr3_length: 13; clone_size: .; cdr3_nt: TGCAGTGCTTGGACAGGGACTTACAATGAGCAGTTCTTC; cdr3_aa: CSAWTGTYNEQFF
d_call: TRBD1; v_call: TRBV30; j_call: TRBJ1-1; cdr3_length: 13; clone_size: .; cdr3_nt: TGTGCCCGGCGCCCGACAGGGTACCTTGAAGCTTTCTTT; cdr3_aa: CARRPTGYLEAFF
d_call: .; v_call: TRBV24-1; j_call: TRBJ2-1; cdr3_length: 16; clone_size: .; cdr3_nt: TGTGCCACCAGTGACCGCAGGATAGGCTCCTACAATGAGCAGTTCTTC; cdr3_aa: CATSDRRIGSYNEQFF
d_call: .; v_call: TRBV12-3/TRBV12-4; j_call: TRBJ2-7; cdr3_length: 15; clone_size: many; cdr3_nt: TGTGCCAGCAGTCCACGGGTCCTGGGTTCCTACGAGCAGTACTTC; cdr3_aa: CASSPRVLGSYEQYF
d_call: .; v_call: TRBV4-3; j_call: TRBJ2-1; cdr3_length: 16; clone_size: many; cdr3_nt: TGCGCCAGCAGCCAGGAAAAGCTTTGGGGATACAATGAGCAGTTCTTC; cdr3_aa: CASSQEKLWGYNEQFF
d_call: .; v_call: TRBV24-1; j_call: TRBJ2-4; cdr3_length: 17; clone_size: many; cdr3_nt: TGTGCCACCAGTGATCCCGTGAAAGACGGGGCCAAAAACATTCAGTACTTC; cdr3_aa: CATSDPVKDGAKNIQYF
d_call: .; v_call: TRBV4-3; j_call: TRBJ2-6; cdr3_length: 17; clone_size: .; cdr3_nt: TGCGCCAGCAGCCATCTGCAGGGGTTGGCTGGGGCCAACGTCCTGACTTTC; cdr3_aa: CASSHLQGLAGANVLTF
d_call: TRBD1; v_call: TRBV7-2; j_call: TRBJ2-5; cdr3_length: 16; clone_size: many; cdr3_nt: TGTGCCAGCAGCTTATCGGGGACAGGGGGGTCAGAGACCCAGTACTTC; cdr3_aa: CASSLSGTGGSETQYF
d_call: TRBD2; v_call: TRBV29-1; j_call: TRBJ2-7; cdr3_length: 16; clone_size: many; cdr3_nt: TGCAGCGTTGCCCGGACTAGCGGGAGGGTTCTCTACGAGCAGTACTTC; cdr3_aa: CSVARTSGRVLYEQYF
d_call: TRBD1; v_call: TRBV20-1; j_call: TRBJ2-1; cdr3_length: 12; clone_size: few; cdr3_nt: TGCAGTGCTCTCGACAGGGTCAATGAGCAGTTCTTC; cdr3_aa: CSALDRVNEQFF
d_call: .; v_call: TRBV23-1; j_call: TRBJ2-1; cdr3_length: 15; clone_size: few; cdr3_nt: TGCGCCAGCAGTCCCCCCGGGGACTCCTACAATGAGCAGTTCTTC; cdr3_aa: CASSPPGDSYNEQFF
d_call: .; v_call: TRBV15; j_call: TRBJ2-3; cdr3_length: 14; clone_size: many; cdr3_nt: TGTGCCACCAGCGCAGAGATGAGCGCAGATACGCAGTATTTT; cdr3_aa: CATSAEMSADTQYF
d_call: .; v_call: TRBV7-2; j_call: TRBJ2-4; cdr3_length: 13; clone_size: few; cdr3_nt: TGTGCCAGCAGCCCCCGTCGCTCGAACATTCAGTACTTC; cdr3_aa: CASSPRRSNIQYF